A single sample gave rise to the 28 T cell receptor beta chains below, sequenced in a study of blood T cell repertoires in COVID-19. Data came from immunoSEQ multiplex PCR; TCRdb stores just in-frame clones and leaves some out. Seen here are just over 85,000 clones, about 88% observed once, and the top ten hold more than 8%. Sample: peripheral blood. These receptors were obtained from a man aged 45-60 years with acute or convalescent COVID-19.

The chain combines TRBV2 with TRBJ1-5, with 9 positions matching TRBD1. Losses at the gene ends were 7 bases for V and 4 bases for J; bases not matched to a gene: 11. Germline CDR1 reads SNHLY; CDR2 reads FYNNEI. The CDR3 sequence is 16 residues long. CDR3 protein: CASTRTGTGLNQPQHF. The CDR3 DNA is TGTGCCAGCACTCGTACCGGGACAGGGCTGAATCAGCCCCAGCATTTT. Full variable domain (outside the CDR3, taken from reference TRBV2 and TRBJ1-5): EPEVTQTPSHQVTQMGQEVILRCVPISNHLYFYWYRQILGQKVEFLVSFYNNEISEKSEIFDDQFSVERPDGSNFTLKIRSTKLEDSAMYFCASTRTGTGLNQPQHFGDGTRLSIL.

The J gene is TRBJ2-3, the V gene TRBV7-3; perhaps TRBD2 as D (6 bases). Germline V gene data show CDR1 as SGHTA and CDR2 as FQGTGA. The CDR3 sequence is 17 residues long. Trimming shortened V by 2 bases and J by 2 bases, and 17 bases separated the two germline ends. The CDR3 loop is CASSLDAVGGATDTQYF. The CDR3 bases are TGTGCCAGCAGCTTAGATGCCGTCGGCGGGGCCACAGATACGCAGTATTTT.

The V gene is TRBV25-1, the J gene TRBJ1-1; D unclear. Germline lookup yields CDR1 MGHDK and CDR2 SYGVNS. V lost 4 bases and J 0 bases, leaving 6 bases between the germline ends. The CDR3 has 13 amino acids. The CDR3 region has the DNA TGTGCCAGCAGTGTCGCAGTGAACACTGAAGCTTTCTTT. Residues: CASSVAVNTEAFF. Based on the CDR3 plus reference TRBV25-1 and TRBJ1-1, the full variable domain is EADIYQTPRYLVIGTGKKITLECSQTMGHDKMYWYQQDPGMELHLIHYSYGVNSTEKGDLSSESTVSRIRTEHFPLTLESARPSHTSQYLCASSVAVNTEAFFGQGTRLTVV.

CDR3 DNA: TGTGCCAGCAGCCAAGTTGGCGGGGGGGCCACAGATACGCAGTATTTT. Translating gives CASSQVGGGATDTQYF. The chain links TRBV4-2 to TRBJ2-3; TRBD2 agrees at 9 bases. The CDR3 has 16 amino acids. In germline, CDR1 is LGHNA, CDR2 YNFKEQ. The V segment lost 1 base and the J segment 2 bases; nucleotides outside the gene matches: 4.

CDR3 in DNA: TGTGCCAGCAGTAGATGGGGGGGCGGTGGAGAAACTGAAGCTTTCTTT. Protein: CASSRWGGGGETEAFF. This sequence joins TRBV2 and TRBJ1-1; D perhaps matches TRBD1 (6 bases). The length of the CDR3 is 16 residues. Per the germline V gene, CDR1 is SNHLY and CDR2 is FYNNEI. The V end was cut by 5 bases, the J end by 5 bases, with 21 bases between.

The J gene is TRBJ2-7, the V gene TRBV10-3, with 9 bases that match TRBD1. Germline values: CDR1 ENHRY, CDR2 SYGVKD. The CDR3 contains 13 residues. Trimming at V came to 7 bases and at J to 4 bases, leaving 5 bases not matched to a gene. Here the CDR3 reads CAIMDRGSYEQYF. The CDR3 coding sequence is TGTGCCATCATGGACAGGGGTTCGTACGAGCAGTACTTC.

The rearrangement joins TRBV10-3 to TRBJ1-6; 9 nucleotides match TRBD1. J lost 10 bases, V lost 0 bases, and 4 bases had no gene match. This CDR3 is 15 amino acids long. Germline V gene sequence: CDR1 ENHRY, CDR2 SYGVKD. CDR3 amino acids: CAISESDRGWSPLHF. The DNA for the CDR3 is TGTGCCATCAGTGAGTCGGACAGGGGATGGTCACCCCTCCACTTT.

CDR3 in DNA: TGTGCCAGCAGCTTGGCCGGGACAGGGTACGAAAAACTGTTTTTT. Translation: CASSLAGTGYEKLFF. The chain employs TRBV13 and TRBJ1-4, with 9 positions matching TRBD1. CDR3 length: 15 amino acids. Trimming cost V 3 bases and J 8 bases; bases outside gene matches: 7. From germline, CDR1 is PRHDT and CDR2 FYEKMQ (reference sequence).

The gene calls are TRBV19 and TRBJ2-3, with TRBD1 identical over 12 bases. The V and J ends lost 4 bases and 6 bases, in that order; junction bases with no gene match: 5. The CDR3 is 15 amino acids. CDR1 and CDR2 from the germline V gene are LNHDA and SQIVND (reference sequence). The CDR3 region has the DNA TGTGCCAGTAGTACCGGGACAGGGGGCCCTGATACGCAGTATTTT. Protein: CASSTGTGGPDTQYF.

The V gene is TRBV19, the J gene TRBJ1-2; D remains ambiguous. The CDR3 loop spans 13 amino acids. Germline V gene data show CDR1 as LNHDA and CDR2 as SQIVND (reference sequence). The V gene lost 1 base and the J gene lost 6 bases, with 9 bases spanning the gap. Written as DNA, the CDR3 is TGTGCCAGTAGTATAGCCACCTACCATGGCTACACCTTC. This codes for CASSIATYHGYTF.

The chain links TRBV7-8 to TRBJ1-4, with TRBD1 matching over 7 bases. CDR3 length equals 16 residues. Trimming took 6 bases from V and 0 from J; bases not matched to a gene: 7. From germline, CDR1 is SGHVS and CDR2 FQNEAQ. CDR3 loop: CASRNRGAATNEKLFF. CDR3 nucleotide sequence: TGTGCCAGCAGGAACAGGGGAGCGGCAACTAATGAAAAACTGTTTTTT.

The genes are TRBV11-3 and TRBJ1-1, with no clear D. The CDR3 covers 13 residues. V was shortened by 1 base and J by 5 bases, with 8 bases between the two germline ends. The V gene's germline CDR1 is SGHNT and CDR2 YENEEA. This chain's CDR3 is CASSLAFGTEAFF. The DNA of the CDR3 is TGTGCCAGCAGCTTAGCCTTCGGGACTGAAGCTTTCTTT.

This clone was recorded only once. Here the CDR3 DNA reads TGTGCCAGCAGCGCCAGGGGCAGGTCTTACGAGCAGTACTTC. Its translation is CASSARGRSYEQYF. The rearrangement uses TRBV11-1 and TRBJ2-7; TRBD1 might be the D (6 bases). V shed 5 bases and J shed 4 bases, with 15 bases lying between them. The CDR3 runs to 14 residues. Germline V gives CDR1 SGHAT, CDR2 FQDESV (reference sequence).

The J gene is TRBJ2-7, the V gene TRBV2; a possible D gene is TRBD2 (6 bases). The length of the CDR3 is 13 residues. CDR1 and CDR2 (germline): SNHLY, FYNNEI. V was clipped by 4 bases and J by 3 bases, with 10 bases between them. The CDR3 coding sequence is TGTGCCAGCAGTGGCTCCGGGGGCTACGAGCAGTACTTC. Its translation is CASSGSGGYEQYF.

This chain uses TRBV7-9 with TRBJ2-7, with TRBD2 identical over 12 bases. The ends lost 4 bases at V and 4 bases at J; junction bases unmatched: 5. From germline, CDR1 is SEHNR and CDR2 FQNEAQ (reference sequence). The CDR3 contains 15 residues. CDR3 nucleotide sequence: TGTGCCAGCAGCTCCAGGACTAGCGGGGTGTACGAGCAGTACTTC. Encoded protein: CASSSRTSGVYEQYF.

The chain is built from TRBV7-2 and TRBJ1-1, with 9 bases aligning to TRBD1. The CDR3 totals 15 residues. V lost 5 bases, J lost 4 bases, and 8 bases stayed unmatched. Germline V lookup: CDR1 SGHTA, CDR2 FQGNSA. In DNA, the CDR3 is TGTGCCAGCAGCCTGGGACAGGGCTTCTCCACTGAAGCTTTCTTT. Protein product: CASSLGQGFSTEAFF.

In DNA, the CDR3 is TGTGCCAGCTCACCACCCCGACAGCGGGGGGGAGGAGAGACCCAGTACTTC. Translated, it gives CASSPPRQRGGGETQYF. The chain recombines TRBV18 with TRBJ2-5, with TRBD2 matching over 10 bases. Per the germline V gene, CDR1 is KGHSH and CDR2 is LQKENI. Losses at the gene ends were 0 bases for V and 4 bases for J; bases not matched to a gene: 8. The CDR3 totals 17 residues.

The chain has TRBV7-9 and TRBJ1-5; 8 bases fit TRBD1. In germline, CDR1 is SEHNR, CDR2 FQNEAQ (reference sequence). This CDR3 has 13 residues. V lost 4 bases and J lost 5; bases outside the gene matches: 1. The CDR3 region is CASSSQGDQPQHF. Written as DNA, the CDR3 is TGTGCCAGCAGCTCACAGGGGGATCAGCCCCAGCATTTT. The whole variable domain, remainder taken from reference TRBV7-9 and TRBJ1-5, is DTGVSQNPRHKITKRGQNVTFRCDPISEHNRLYWYRQTLGQGPEFLTYFQNEAQLEKSRLLSDRFSAERPKGSFSTLEIQRTEQGDSAMYLCASSSQGDQPQHFGDGTRLSIL.

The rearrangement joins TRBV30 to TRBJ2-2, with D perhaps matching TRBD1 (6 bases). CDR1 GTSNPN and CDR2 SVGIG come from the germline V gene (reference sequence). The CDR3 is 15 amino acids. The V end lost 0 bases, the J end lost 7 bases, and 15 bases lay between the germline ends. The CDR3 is CAWSVLERGIGELFF. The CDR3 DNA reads TGTGCCTGGAGTGTACTAGAAAGGGGGATCGGGGAGCTGTTTTTT.

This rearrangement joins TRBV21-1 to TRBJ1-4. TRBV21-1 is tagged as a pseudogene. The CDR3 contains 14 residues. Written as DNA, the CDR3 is TGTGCCAGCAGCTCTCGGTCCCTTAATGAAAAACTGTTTTTT. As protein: CASSSRSLNEKLFF.

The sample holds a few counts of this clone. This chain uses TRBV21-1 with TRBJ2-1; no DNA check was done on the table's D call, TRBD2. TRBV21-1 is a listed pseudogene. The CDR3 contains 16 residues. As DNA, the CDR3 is TGTGCCAGCAGCAAAGTCGGGGGTTTTCCCTACAATGAGCAGTTCTTC. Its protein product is CASSKVGGFPYNEQFF.

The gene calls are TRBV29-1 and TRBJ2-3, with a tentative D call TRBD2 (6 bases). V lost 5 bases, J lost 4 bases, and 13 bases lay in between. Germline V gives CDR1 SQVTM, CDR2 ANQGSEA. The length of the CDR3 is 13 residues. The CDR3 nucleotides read TGCAGCGTTTTAGAGCGGGTCGCAGATACGCAGTATTTT. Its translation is CSVLERVADTQYF.

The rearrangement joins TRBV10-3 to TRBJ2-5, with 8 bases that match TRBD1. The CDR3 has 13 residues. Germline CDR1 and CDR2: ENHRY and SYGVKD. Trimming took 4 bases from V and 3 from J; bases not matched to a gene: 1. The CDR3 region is CAISATGEETQYF. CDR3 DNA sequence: TGTGCCATCAGTGCGACAGGGGAAGAGACCCAGTACTTC.

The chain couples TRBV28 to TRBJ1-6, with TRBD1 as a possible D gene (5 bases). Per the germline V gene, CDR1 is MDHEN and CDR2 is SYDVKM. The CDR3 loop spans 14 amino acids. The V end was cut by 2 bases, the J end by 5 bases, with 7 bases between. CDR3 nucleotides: TGTGCCAGCAGTTTACCAGGGAATAATTCACCCCTCCACTTT. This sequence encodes CASSLPGNNSPLHF.

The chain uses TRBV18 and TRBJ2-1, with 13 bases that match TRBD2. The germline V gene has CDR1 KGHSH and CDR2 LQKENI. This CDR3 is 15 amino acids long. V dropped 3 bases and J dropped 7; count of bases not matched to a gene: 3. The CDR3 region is CASSPGLAGMNEQFF. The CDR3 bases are TGTGCCAGCTCACCGGGACTAGCGGGGATGAATGAGCAGTTCTTC.

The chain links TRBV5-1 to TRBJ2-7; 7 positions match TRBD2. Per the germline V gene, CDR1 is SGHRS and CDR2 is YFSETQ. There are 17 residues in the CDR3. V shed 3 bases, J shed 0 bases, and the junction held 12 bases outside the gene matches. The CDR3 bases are TGCGCCAGCAGCTCAAGCGGGGACCTCCTTAGCTCCTACGAGCAGTACTTC. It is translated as CASSSSGDLLSSYEQYF.

CDR3 loop: CASSSPMGQGGGEQFF. Here the CDR3 DNA reads TGTGCCAGCAGCTCGCCAATGGGACAGGGGGGTGGTGAGCAGTTCTTC. The gene calls are TRBV7-8 and TRBJ2-1, with 11 nucleotides matching TRBD1. There are 16 residues in the CDR3. The V and J ends lost 4 bases and 9 bases, in that order; junction bases with no gene match: 11. Germline assignment: CDR1 SGHVS and CDR2 FQNEAQ. The entire variable domain, with the rest obtained from reference TRBV7-8 and TRBJ2-1, is as follows: GAGVSQSPRYKVAKRGQDVALRCDPISGHVSLFWYQQALGQGPEFLTYFQNEAQLDKSGLPSDRFFAERPEGSVSTLKIQRTQQEDSAVYLCASSSPMGQGGGEQFFGPGTRLTVL.

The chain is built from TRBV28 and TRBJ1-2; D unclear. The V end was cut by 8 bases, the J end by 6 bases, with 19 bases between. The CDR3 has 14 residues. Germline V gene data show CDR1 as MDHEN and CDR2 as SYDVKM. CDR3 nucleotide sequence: TGTGCCAGCCGGTTTGTCGGAGGGAAAAATGGCTACACCTTC. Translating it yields CASRFVGGKNGYTF.